A selection of T cell receptor beta chains follows, all from one sample in a study of T cell responses to AZD1222 COVID-19 vaccine. Only in-frame clones appear in the TCRdb table, and some are missing; sequencing was by immunoSEQ multiplex PCR. The sample yields about 70,000 clones, 90% seen once. The starting material was peripheral blood, obtained 28 days after the second AZD1222 dose. These receptors were taken from an adult who received the AZD1222 COVID-19 vaccine. The CDR3 runs from the conserved cysteine through the conserved F or W. The D gene is left open where the match is weak. Size values are once, few and many counts, or a class for expanded clones, and some rows have none.

clone size | J gene | D gene | V gene | CDR3 DNA | CDR3 protein
once | TRBJ2-2 | TRBD2 | TRBV3-1/TRBV3-2 | TGTGCCAGCAGCCATACTAGCGGAGATACCGGGGAGCTGTTTTTT | CASSHTSGDTGELFF
- | TRBJ1-1 | - | TRBV10-2 | TGCGCCATCACTCAGGGTGGGTGGACTGAAGCTTTCTTT | CAITQGGWTEAFF
- | TRBJ2-7 | - | TRBV30 | TGTGCCGGGACCCGGCCCCCCCCCTACGAGCAGTACTTC | CAGTRPPPYEQYF
- | TRBJ2-5 | - | TRBV29-1 | TGCAGCGTTGGGTTGGGAGAGACCCAGTACTTC | CSVGLGETQYF
few | TRBJ1-2 | TRBD1 | TRBV4-2 | TGTGCCAGCAGCCAAGTGGGGCAGACAGGGAACTATGGCTACACCTTC | CASSQVGQTGNYGYTF
- | TRBJ1-4 | TRBD1 | TRBV5-1 | TGCGCCAGCAGCTTGGAAGGGGGCAGGAGTGAAAAACTGTTTTTT | CASSLEGGRSEKLFF
- | TRBJ2-7 | TRBD1 | TRBV5-6 | TGTGCCAGCAGCTGGGGACAGACTAACTACGAGCAGTACTTC | CASSWGQTNYEQYF
- | TRBJ2-2 | - | TRBV7-8 | TGTGCCAGCACCCGAACGGACGGCGCCGGGGAGCTGTTTTTT | CASTRTDGAGELFF
- | TRBJ2-1 | TRBD1 | TRBV5-1 | TGCGCCAGCAGCAACATACAGGGGCGGGAGCAGTTCTTC | CASSNIQGREQFF
- | TRBJ2-7 | - | TRBV2 | TGTGCCAGCAGCCGGCGGTTCGACTACGAGCAGTACTTC | CASSRRFDYEQYF
- | TRBJ2-7 | TRBD2 | TRBV20-1 | TGCAGTGCTAGTACTAGCGGGGGGTCCCCTAGTGAGCAGTACTTC | CSASTSGGSPSEQYF
- | TRBJ1-1 | TRBD1 | TRBV4-2 | TGTGCCAGCAGCCATCTCCGGGACAGGGAAACGAACACTGAAGCTTTCTTT | CASSHLRDRETNTEAFF
- | TRBJ2-7 | TRBD2 | TRBV4-2 | TGTGCCAGCAGCCAAGCCGCGGCGGGGGACTACGAGCAGTACTTC | CASSQAAAGDYEQYF
- | TRBJ2-5 | - | TRBV11-2 | TGTGCCAGCAGCCGTGGACTGGAAGAGACCCAGTACTTC | CASSRGLEETQYF
- | TRBJ1-1 | - | TRBV5-1 | TGCGCCAGCAGCTTGGGGGGGCTGGACACTGAAGCTTTCTTT | CASSLGGLDTEAFF
- | TRBJ1-1 | TRBD1 | TRBV5-8 | TGTGCCAGCAGCCCACACCGGGACAGGGGTTCGCGTGAAGCTTTCTTT | CASSPHRDRGSREAFF
- | TRBJ2-7 | - | TRBV7-9 | TGTGCCAGCAGCTTAGATGTAGCGGCCTACGAGCAGTACTTC | CASSLDVAAYEQYF
- | TRBJ2-7 | - | TRBV3-1/TRBV3-2 | TGTGCCAGCAATCAGGCGGAGGGGTCCTACGAGCAGTACTTC | CASNQAEGSYEQYF
- | TRBJ2-7 | - | TRBV28 | TGTGCCAGCAGTTTATTTAGGGAGCAGTACTTC | CASSLFREQYF